The 22 T cell receptor beta chains presented below share a single source sample, sequenced in a study of beta chain features in type 1 diabetes. No antigen has been identified for these receptors. The isolated RNA, all of it, was reverse transcribed, so expressed TCRB transcripts were what got sequenced. Assay used: immunoSEQ multiplex PCR; TCRdb lists only in-frame clones, some missing. The sample yields 130,000 to 150,000 clones, less than 15% seen once. Study-wide results and caveats: Among all four CD4+ subsets, Type 1 diabetes patients had TCRB CDR3s that were moderately but significantly shorter.

Material: central memory CD4+ T cells from blood. These receptors originate from a man younger than 35 with type 1 diabetes.

V gene TRBV19 combines with J gene TRBJ1-4, with TRBD1 identical over 9 bases. The CDR3 is 15 residues long. V lost 5 bases, J lost 5 bases, and 6 bases stayed unmatched. From germline, CDR1 is LNHDA and CDR2 SQIVND (reference sequence). CDR3 DNA: TGTGCCAGTAGTCCGGGGACAGGGCGGAATGAAAAACTGTTTTTT. It specifies CASSPGTGRNEKLFF.

This clone was recorded a few times. This chain connects TRBV29-1 to TRBJ1-1, with a tentative D call TRBD1 (6 bases). CDR1 is SQVTM, CDR2 ANQGSEA, per germline. The CDR3 runs 14 residues. Trimming pared 7 bases from V and 3 bases from J, leaving 18 bases between. As DNA, the CDR3 is TGCAGCGCTCGAAGGGGGGCAGCAGACACTGAAGCTTTCTTT. The encoded protein is CSARRGAADTEAFF.

The chain links TRBV6-4 to TRBJ1-2, with 7 bases aligning to TRBD1. CDR1 and CDR2 (germline): MRHNA, SNTAGT. This CDR3 contains 15 residues. J gave up 5 bases and V 3 bases, and 9 bases lay outside the gene matches. The CDR3 DNA is TGTGCCAGCAGTGATGGGTCCGGGACAGTATATGGCTACACCTTC. As protein: CASSDGSGTVYGYTF.

This clone was recorded only once. The V gene is TRBV5-4, the J gene TRBJ1-6; TRBD1 is a possible D gene (5 bases). Trimming took 10 bases from V and 7 from J, leaving 18 bases between them. The CDR3 loop spans 14 amino acids. Germline V CDR1 and CDR2: SGHNT, YYREEE (reference sequence). The CDR3 loop is CAVSIDSLNSPLHF. The CDR3 coding sequence is TGTGCCGTGTCTATCGACAGCCTAAATTCACCCCTCCACTTT.

This clone was detected only a few times. The J gene is TRBJ1-2, the V gene TRBV6-6, with 8 bases fitting TRBD1. V shed 7 bases, J shed 0 bases, and the junction held 7 bases outside the gene matches. In germline, CDR1 is MNHNY, CDR2 SVGAGI (reference sequence). This CDR3 comprises 15 residues. In DNA form, the CDR3 reads TGTGCCAGCAAGGAAGGACAGGGAACTAACTATGGCTACACCTTC. Translating it yields CASKEGQGTNYGYTF.

This rearrangement joins TRBV19 to TRBJ2-5, with D unclear. The CDR3 sequence is 14 residues long. From germline, CDR1 is LNHDA and CDR2 SQIVND (reference sequence). The ends were cut back, 5 bases at V and 2 bases at J, with 12 bases in the middle. CDR3 in amino acids: CASSPQVLQETQYF. CDR3 nucleotides: TGTGCCAGTAGTCCGCAGGTGTTACAAGAGACCCAGTACTTC.

This clone appeared a few times. This rearrangement joins TRBV4-1 to TRBJ2-3; 10 nucleotides line up with TRBD2. Trimming at V came to 1 base and at J to 0 bases, leaving 4 bases not matched to a gene. CDR1 MGHRA and CDR2 YSYEKL come from the germline V gene. CDR3 length: 17 residues. CDR3 DNA sequence: TGCGCCAGCAGCCAAGTTGCTAGCGGGGGTAGCACAGATACGCAGTATTTT. It codes for CASSQVASGGSTDTQYF.

The chain combines TRBV2 with TRBJ1-1, with 8 bases lining up with TRBD1. Germline CDR1 and CDR2: SNHLY and FYNNEI. With 7 bases clipped from V and 1 base from J, the junction kept 2 bases outside the gene matches. This CDR3 is built from 13 residues. The CDR3 DNA is TGTGCCAGCAAAGGGACAGGGAACACTGAAGCTTTCTTT. This encodes CASKGTGNTEAFF.

The chain links TRBV6-1 to TRBJ2-1, with 12 bases identical to TRBD1. This CDR3 has 15 residues. Germline V gene lookup returns CDR1 MNHNS and CDR2 SASEGT. With V trimmed by 6 bases and J by 6 bases, 6 bases remained unmatched. The CDR3 DNA is TGTGCCAGCAGGGAGGGACAGGGGGCGGTCAATGAGCAGTTCTTC. Encoded protein: CASREGQGAVNEQFF.

This clone was counted only a few times. The chain employs TRBV21-1 and TRBJ2-7; TRBD2, the table's D call, was not compared with the DNA. TRBV21-1 is listed as a pseudogene. There are 13 residues in the CDR3. CDR3 region: CASSPRGHPGQYF. CDR3 nucleotide sequence: TGTGCCAGCAGCCCCCGAGGGCATCCCGGGCAGTACTTC.

CDR3 nucleotides: TGCGCCAGCAGCTTGGTGACAGCCTACAATGAGCAGTTCTTC. Translated, it gives CASSLVTAYNEQFF. J is TRBJ2-1 and V is TRBV5-1, with D perhaps matching TRBD1 (5 bases). CDR3 size: 14 residues. V dropped 0 bases and J dropped 2 bases, with 6 bases sitting between them. Germline V lookup: CDR1 SGHRS, CDR2 YFSETQ.

The chain links TRBV7-9 to TRBJ2-7, with D hard to call. The CDR3 is 13 amino acids. Germline V lookup: CDR1 SEHNR, CDR2 FQNEAQ (reference sequence). The ends were cut back, 3 bases at V and 1 base at J, with 7 bases in the middle. The CDR3 DNA follows: TGTGCCAGCAGCTTGGATGTTTCCTACGAGCAGTACTTC. Its protein is CASSLDVSYEQYF.

This clone was recorded a few times. This chain uses TRBV25-1 with TRBJ2-2, with D possibly TRBD1 on 6 matching bases. The V and J ends lost 7 bases and 1 base respectively, with 7 bases between them. The CDR3 covers 13 residues. Germline V CDR1 and CDR2: MGHDK, SYGVNS. CDR3 sequence: CASKQGNTGELFF. The CDR3 region has the DNA TGTGCCAGCAAACAGGGGAACACCGGGGAGCTGTTTTTT.

The rearrangement links TRBV19 to TRBJ2-1; D is possibly TRBD1 or TRBD2 (5 bases each). Germline loops: CDR1 LNHDA, CDR2 SQIVND (reference sequence). The V gene lost 5 bases and the J gene lost 4 bases, with 15 bases spanning the gap. The CDR3 is 15 residues long. The CDR3 DNA reads as TGTGCCAGTAGTTCCGTAGAGGGGTGGTACAATGAGCAGTTCTTC. Amino acids: CASSSVEGWYNEQFF.

This clone was found a few times. This chain uses TRBV5-5 with TRBJ2-5; no clear D. The CDR3 length is 14 residues. V lost 4 bases to trimming and J lost 3 bases, with 13 bases between them. The germline gives CDR1 SGHKS, CDR2 YYEKEE (reference sequence). In DNA, the CDR3 is TGTGCCAGCAGCCCTTCCCCGGCTAAAGAGACCCAGTACTTC. As protein: CASSPSPAKETQYF.

This clone occurred a few times. The chain recombines TRBV30 with TRBJ2-7; 9 bases map to TRBD1. Germline-derived CDR1 and CDR2 are GTSNPN and SVGIG (reference sequence). This CDR3 has 14 residues. Unmatched junction bases numbered 4, after V lost 2 bases and J lost 2 bases. The CDR3 region has the DNA TGTGCCTGGAGTCTTAACAGGGGGCCCTACGAGCAGTACTTC. Translating gives CAWSLNRGPYEQYF.

This clone was seen repeatedly, ten times or more. The chain has TRBV28 and TRBJ2-7; D unclear. From germline, CDR1 is MDHEN and CDR2 SYDVKM. CDR3 length equals 14 residues. Trimming left V 11 bases short and J 2 bases short, with 19 bases between. The CDR3 DNA reads as TGTGCCGGGTGCCCCTGGGCAGAGACCTACGAGCAGTACTTC. Its protein product is CAGCPWAETYEQYF.

This clone turned up a few times. V gene TRBV7-2 combines with J gene TRBJ1-1; no firm D call. The CDR3 loop spans 14 amino acids. CDR1 is SGHTA and CDR2 is FQGNSA in the germline V gene. V was pared by 0 bases and J by 4 bases, with 9 bases between. CDR3 in DNA: TGTGCCAGCAGCTTAGCGAGGGCGGGCACTGAAGCTTTCTTT. It yields the protein CASSLARAGTEAFF.

CDR3 region: CASSPQGGQTYTQYF. The CDR3 nucleotides are TGTGCCAGTAGTCCACAGGGGGGCCAGACGTATACGCAGTATTTT. The chain has TRBV19 and TRBJ2-3; 8 nucleotides align to TRBD1. V lost 5 bases and J lost 7; bases outside the gene matches: 11. The germline gives CDR1 LNHDA, CDR2 SQIVND (reference sequence). The CDR3 runs 15 residues.

This chain connects TRBV5-4 to TRBJ2-3, with D possibly TRBD2 on 5 matching bases. Germline V gene sequence: CDR1 SGHNT, CDR2 YYREEE (reference sequence). V was trimmed by 4 bases and J by 0 bases, leaving 9 bases between them. The CDR3 contains 14 residues. CDR3 residues: CASSPRTSTDTQYF. CDR3 bases: TGTGCCAGCAGCCCGCGGACTAGCACAGATACGCAGTATTTT.

Only a few counts were recorded for this clone. The chain joins TRBV6-5 to TRBJ1-4; D perhaps matches TRBD1 (6 bases). Germline V CDR1 and CDR2: MNHEY, SVGAGI. Trimming pared 2 bases from V and 7 bases from J, leaving 14 bases between. CDR3 length equals 15 residues. The CDR3 is CASSYRGSRGEKLFF. The CDR3 DNA follows: TGTGCCAGCAGTTACAGAGGGTCCAGGGGTGAAAAACTGTTTTTT.

This clone was seen only a few times. CDR3 residues: CASSLSSSDEQYF. The CDR3 DNA is TGTGCCAGCAGCTTAAGTAGCAGCGACGAGCAGTACTTC. V usage is TRBV7-9 and J usage is TRBJ2-7; D call uncertain. CDR3 length: 13 residues. V lost 2 bases and J lost 5, with 10 bases in between. Germline CDR1 SEHNR, CDR2 FQNEAQ (reference sequence).